The 29 T cell receptor beta chains in this list originate from one sample, sequenced in a study of OX40 agonist ivuxolimab in advanced cancers. The assay was immunoSEQ multiplex PCR, and TCRdb's table has in-frame clones only and misses some. Among roughly 80,000 clones listed, roughly 80% were seen once. The source was CD4+ or CD8+ T cells sorted from blood, collected in a trial of the OX40 agonist ivuxolimab. Source of these receptors: an adult with an advanced solid tumor such as melanoma, head and neck, liver or kidney cancer.

The chain links TRBV5-1 to TRBJ1-1, with D tentatively TRBD1 (6 bases). The germline V and J ends were trimmed by 7 bases and 5 bases, with 15 bases remaining between them. Germline loops: CDR1 SGHRS, CDR2 YFSETQ. The CDR3 extends over 13 amino acids. CDR3 protein: CASRLQQGTEAFF. CDR3 DNA: TGCGCCAGCCGGCTACAGCAGGGGACTGAAGCTTTCTTT.

DNA for the CDR3: TGTGCCAGCAGCTCCAGCGGGGGGGCCCAAAATGAGCAGTTCTTC. Its protein is CASSSSGGAQNEQFF. The V gene is TRBV6-5, the J gene TRBJ2-1, with 10 nucleotides matching TRBD2. Germline V gene lookup returns CDR1 MNHEY and CDR2 SVGAGI. This CDR3 comprises 15 residues. Losses at the gene ends were 6 bases for V and 7 bases for J; bases not matched to a gene: 9.

This clone has more than one count but fewer than ten. The chain is built from TRBV5-5 and TRBJ1-1, with 8 bases aligning to TRBD1. J was trimmed by 9 bases and V by 4 bases; bases with no gene match: 8. The CDR3 spans 13 residues. Germline-derived CDR1 and CDR2 are SGHKS and YYEKEE (reference sequence). The chain's CDR3 is CASSLGTGWKAFF. In DNA, the CDR3 is TGTGCCAGCAGCCTCGGGACAGGATGGAAAGCTTTCTTT.

The chain joins TRBV5-1 to TRBJ2-5, with D possibly matching TRBD1 (5 bases). Germline CDR1 and CDR2: SGHRS and YFSETQ. The CDR3 runs 14 residues. The V gene lost 0 bases and the J gene lost 3 bases, with 9 bases spanning the gap. The CDR3 coding sequence is TGCGCCAGCAGCTTGGAGGTAGGGGAAGAGACCCAGTACTTC. Its protein is CASSLEVGEETQYF.

This chain links TRBV30 with TRBJ1-2; TRBD1 agrees at 9 bases. The trim removed 1 base at V and 6 bases at J, leaving 9 bases unmatched. CDR1 and CDR2 from the germline V gene are GTSNPN and SVGIG (reference sequence). The CDR3 is 15 residues long. In nucleotides, the CDR3 is TGTGCCTGGAGTGGAAACGGACAGGGGACAAATGGCTACACCTTC. It is translated as CAWSGNGQGTNGYTF. The full variable domain, with the rest looked up from reference TRBV30 and TRBJ1-2, is SQTIHQWPATLVQPVGSPLSLECTVEGTSNPNLYWYRQAAGRGLQLLFYSVGIGQISSEVPQNLSASRPQDRQFILSSKKLLLSDSGFYLCAWSGNGQGTNGYTFGSGTRLTVV.

A few counts support this clone. This chain uses TRBV4-2 with TRBJ1-5; D is ambiguous. V lost 0 bases and J lost 0, with 6 bases in between. Germline V gene sequence: CDR1 LGHNA, CDR2 YNFKEQ. The CDR3 covers 15 residues. CDR3 loop: CASSQDADSNQPQHF. The CDR3 DNA follows: TGTGCCAGCAGCCAAGACGCAGATAGCAATCAGCCCCAGCATTTT.

The J gene is TRBJ1-3, the V gene TRBV5-1; D call uncertain. Germline values: CDR1 SGHRS, CDR2 YFSETQ. CDR3 length: 13 residues. Trimming cost V 4 bases and J 0 bases, with 5 bases left between them. CDR3 nucleotides: TGCGCCAGCAGCCCATTCTCTGGAAACACCATATATTTT. Its protein is CASSPFSGNTIYF.

The CDR3 is CARLRQTDTQYF. As DNA, the CDR3 is TGTGCCAGACTTAGACAGACAGATACGCAGTATTTT. The chain couples TRBV2 to TRBJ2-3; possibly TRBD1 for D (5 bases). V was cut by 9 bases and J by 3 bases, with 10 bases left in between. In germline, CDR1 is SNHLY, CDR2 FYNNEI. The CDR3 extends over 12 amino acids.

V gene TRBV13 combines with J gene TRBJ2-3; 13 positions match TRBD2. Germline CDR1 is PRHDT and CDR2 is FYEKMQ (reference sequence). This CDR3 spans 16 amino acids. With 5 bases clipped from V and 6 bases from J, the junction kept 8 bases outside the gene matches. The CDR3 DNA follows: TGTGCCAGCAGCGCCACCGGGACTAGCGGGACGGATACGCAGTATTTT. Translating it yields CASSATGTSGTDTQYF.

The chain recombines TRBV27 with TRBJ1-5; D gene uncertain. Germline V gene lookup returns CDR1 MNHEY and CDR2 SMNVEV (reference sequence). V gave up 2 bases and J gave up 3 bases, with 14 bases separating them. The CDR3 runs to 16 residues. The CDR3 protein is CASSLRWRGINQPQHF. The CDR3 bases are TGTGCCAGCAGTTTACGTTGGAGAGGAATCAATCAGCCCCAGCATTTT.

This clone was detected only a few times. The chain recombines TRBV13 with TRBJ2-5; D not resolved. Germline CDR1 PRHDT, CDR2 FYEKMQ (reference sequence). The CDR3 loop spans 13 amino acids. V was clipped by 3 bases and J by 3 bases, with 8 bases between them. For the CDR3, the DNA is TGTGCCAGCAGCTTGGCCCCAAAAGAGACCCAGTACTTC. Its protein product is CASSLAPKETQYF.

The CDR3 DNA is TGTGCCAGCAGCGCTGGACTAGCGGGGAACACCGGGGAGCTGTTTTTT. Encoded protein: CASSAGLAGNTGELFF. The chain has TRBV27 and TRBJ2-2, with TRBD2 identical over 11 bases. Per the germline V gene, CDR1 is MNHEY and CDR2 is SMNVEV (reference sequence). V lost 6 bases to trimming and J lost 1 base; unmatched junction nucleotides: 4. CDR3 length: 16 amino acids.

The chain couples TRBV4-1 to TRBJ1-2; D remains unclear. Germline lookup yields CDR1 MGHRA and CDR2 YSYEKL. CDR3 length equals 12 residues. V was clipped by 4 bases and J by 8 bases, with 11 bases between them. DNA for the CDR3: TGCGCCAGCAGCCCGAATGGGGTCGGCTACACCTTC. This encodes CASSPNGVGYTF.

This clone has just one count. This rearrangement joins TRBV5-4 to TRBJ1-6; no clear D. The germline V gene encodes CDR1 SGHNT and CDR2 YYREEE (reference sequence). The CDR3 is made up of 14 amino acids. V shed 0 bases and J shed 10 bases, with 11 bases lying between them. The CDR3 DNA sequence: TGTGCCAGCAGCTTGGGTTGGGAGAGGTCACCCCTCCACTTT. Amino acid sequence: CASSLGWERSPLHF.

The gene calls are TRBV5-6 and TRBJ1-5; 9 bases align to TRBD1. V shed 4 bases and J 3 bases; nucleotides not matched to a gene: 11. The CDR3 length is 17 residues. Germline CDR1 SGHDT, CDR2 YYEEEE. The CDR3 DNA is TGTGCCAGCAGCGTGTCCGGGACAGGGAGAGACAATCAGCCCCAGCATTTT. Protein sequence: CASSVSGTGRDNQPQHF.

The gene calls are TRBV4-3 and TRBJ2-1, with D possibly TRBD1 on 5 matching bases. CDR3 size: 15 residues. V gave up 1 base and J gave up 5 bases, with 12 bases separating them. Germline-derived CDR1 and CDR2 are LGHNA and YSLEER. The CDR3 protein is CASSQVTGGNNEQFF. The CDR3 nucleotides read TGCGCCAGCAGCCAAGTTACAGGCGGAAACAATGAGCAGTTCTTC.

The chain couples TRBV5-1 to TRBJ1-4; perhaps TRBD1 as D (6 bases). This CDR3 comprises 15 residues. V was cut by 4 bases and J by 7 bases, with 17 bases left in between. Germline-derived CDR1 and CDR2 are SGHRS and YFSETQ. This CDR3 is CASSPGQSGVEKLFF. CDR3 sequence (DNA): TGCGCCAGCAGCCCCGGACAGAGTGGTGTTGAAAAACTGTTTTTT.

The chain has TRBV6-6 and TRBJ2-6; D remains unclear. Germline V gene data show CDR1 as MNHNY and CDR2 as SVGAGI (reference sequence). V was clipped by 10 bases and J by 0 bases, with 7 bases between them. The CDR3 covers 13 residues. CDR3 sequence reads: CATTGSGANVLTF. The CDR3 DNA sequence: TGTGCCACCACGGGCTCTGGGGCCAACGTCCTGACTTTC.

The rearrangement joins TRBV6-5 to TRBJ2-7, with D perhaps matching TRBD2 (6 bases). CDR1 and CDR2 (germline): MNHEY, SVGAGI. V was shortened by 5 bases and J by 2 bases, with 16 bases between the two germline ends. This CDR3 is 15 amino acids long. CDR3 nucleotide sequence: TGTGCCAGCAGTACCCCGGGCGGGGCGACCTACGAGCAGTACTTC. Encoded protein: CASSTPGGATYEQYF.

The chain joins TRBV9 to TRBJ2-7, with D possibly being TRBD2 (6 bases). This CDR3 contains 13 residues. Trimming took 1 base from V and 5 from J, leaving 10 bases between them. CDR1 is SGDLS, CDR2 YYNGEE, per germline. The CDR3 reads CASSVTPGDEQYV. The CDR3 bases are TGTGCCAGCAGCGTAACTCCGGGGGACGAGCAGTACGTC.

V usage is TRBV9 and J usage is TRBJ2-1, with 11 bases identical to TRBD2. The CDR3 runs 17 residues. Per the germline V gene, CDR1 is SGDLS and CDR2 is YYNGEE. Trimming removed 3 bases from V and 5 bases from J; junction bases left unmatched: 10. In DNA form, the CDR3 reads TGTGCCAGCAGCGCCAATATACTAGCGGGGGCCAACAATGAGCAGTTCTTC. This encodes CASSANILAGANNEQFF.

This chain links TRBV4-2 with TRBJ1-1; 8 bases are shared with TRBD1. This CDR3 has 15 residues. Germline CDR1 is LGHNA and CDR2 is YNFKEQ. Unmatched junction bases numbered 10, after V lost 5 bases and J lost 5 bases. Written as DNA, the CDR3 is TGTGCCAGCAGCGGGCGGACAGGGTTGAGGACTGAAGCTTTCTTT. Protein product: CASSGRTGLRTEAFF.

The rearrangement links TRBV5-5 to TRBJ2-7, with unresolved D. Germline CDR1 reads SGHKS; CDR2 reads YYEKEE (reference sequence). The germline V and J ends were trimmed by 0 bases and 3 bases, with 13 bases remaining between them. The CDR3 totals 15 residues. This chain's CDR3 is CASSLDLQADYEQYF. CDR3 DNA: TGTGCCAGCAGCTTGGATCTCCAGGCAGACTACGAGCAGTACTTC. The whole variable domain, remainder taken from reference TRBV5-5 and TRBJ2-7, is DAGVTQSPTHLIKTRGQQVTLRCSPISGHKSVSWYQQVLGQGPQFIFQYYEKEERGRGNFPDRFSARQFPNYSSELNVNALLLGDSALYLCASSLDLQADYEQYFGPGTRLTVT.

The chain carries TRBV2 and TRBJ2-1; maybe TRBD2 (6 bases). The CDR3 has 16 amino acids. V dropped 5 bases and J dropped 1 base, with 15 bases sitting between them. Germline V CDR1 and CDR2: SNHLY, FYNNEI. The CDR3 nucleotides read TGTGCCAGCAGTTTAGCGGAGGCCGGGTCCTACAATGAGCAGTTCTTC. Its translation is CASSLAEAGSYNEQFF.

This chain uses TRBV10-3 with TRBJ2-2; 9 bases are a match to TRBD1. Trimming cost V 8 bases and J 9 bases; bases outside gene matches: 16. The CDR3 spans 16 residues. Germline V CDR1 and CDR2: ENHRY, SYGVKD. In nucleotides, the CDR3 is TGTGCCATCGGTAAAACCGGGACAGGGATCGTTCGGGAGCTGTTTTTT. It translates to CAIGKTGTGIVRELFF.

The chain uses TRBV5-1 and TRBJ2-2; the match to TRBD1 covers 10 bases. Germline V CDR1 and CDR2: SGHRS, YFSETQ. Trimming took 4 bases from V and 5 from J; bases not matched to a gene: 2. The CDR3 covers 14 residues. The CDR3: CASSTGQGTGELFF. The CDR3 DNA sequence: TGCGCCAGCAGCACGGGACAGGGGACCGGGGAGCTGTTTTTT.

The V gene is TRBV6-5, the J gene TRBJ2-2; a possible D gene is TRBD2 (5 bases). CDR3 length equals 14 residues. The V end lost 0 bases, the J end lost 6 bases, and 8 bases lay between the germline ends. Germline lookup yields CDR1 MNHEY and CDR2 SVGAGI. For the CDR3, the DNA is TGTGCCAGCAGTTACTCCGAGGGTCCCGGGGAGCTGTTTTTT. This gives the protein CASSYSEGPGELFF.

The chain employs TRBV5-1 and TRBJ2-2; D is perhaps TRBD1 (6 bases). Germline lookup yields CDR1 SGHRS and CDR2 YFSETQ. V gave up 8 bases and J gave up 3 bases, with 14 bases separating them. This CDR3 region has 14 residues. CDR3 nucleotide sequence: TGCGCCAGTAACCAGGGGTTCGACACCGGGGAGCTGTTTTTT. Translating gives CASNQGFDTGELFF. The full variable domain, its missing parts supplied by reference TRBV5-1 and TRBJ2-2, is KAGVTQTPRYLIKTRGQQVTLSCSPISGHRSVSWYQQTPGQGLQFLFEYFSETQRNKGNFPGRFSGRQFSNSRSEMNVSTLELGDSALYLCASNQGFDTGELFFGEGSRLTVL.

The chain is built from TRBV11-2 and TRBJ1-1; no reliable D call. V lost 5 bases to trimming and J lost 1 base, with 11 bases between them. CDR3 length equals 14 residues. Germline V gives CDR1 SGHAT, CDR2 FQNNGV. CDR3 DNA sequence: TGTGCCAGCAGCCCAGCTCGGGGGAACACTGAAGCTTTCTTT. Translation gives CASSPARGNTEAFF. Using reference TRBV11-2 and TRBJ1-1 for the parts outside the CDR3, the full variable domain is EAGVAQSPRYKIIEKRQSVAFWCNPISGHATLYWYQQILGQGPKLLIQFQNNGVVDDSQLPKDRFSAERLKGVDSTLKIQPAKLEDSAVYLCASSPARGNTEAFFGQGTRLTVV.